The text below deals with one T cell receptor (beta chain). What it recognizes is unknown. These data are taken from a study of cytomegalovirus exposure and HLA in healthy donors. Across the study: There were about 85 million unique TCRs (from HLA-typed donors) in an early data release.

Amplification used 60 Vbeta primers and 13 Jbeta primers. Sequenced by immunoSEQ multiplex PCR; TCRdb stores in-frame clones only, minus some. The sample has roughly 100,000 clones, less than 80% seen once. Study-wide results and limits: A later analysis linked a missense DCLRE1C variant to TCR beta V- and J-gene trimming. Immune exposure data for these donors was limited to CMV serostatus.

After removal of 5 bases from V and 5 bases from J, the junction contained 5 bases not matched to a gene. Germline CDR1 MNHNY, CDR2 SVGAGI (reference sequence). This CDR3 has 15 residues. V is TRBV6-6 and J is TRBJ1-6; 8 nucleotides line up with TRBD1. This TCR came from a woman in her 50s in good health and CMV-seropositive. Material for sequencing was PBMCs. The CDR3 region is CASSLQGVDNSPLHF. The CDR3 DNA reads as TGTGCCAGCAGTCTACAGGGGGTAGATAATTCACCCCTCCACTTT.